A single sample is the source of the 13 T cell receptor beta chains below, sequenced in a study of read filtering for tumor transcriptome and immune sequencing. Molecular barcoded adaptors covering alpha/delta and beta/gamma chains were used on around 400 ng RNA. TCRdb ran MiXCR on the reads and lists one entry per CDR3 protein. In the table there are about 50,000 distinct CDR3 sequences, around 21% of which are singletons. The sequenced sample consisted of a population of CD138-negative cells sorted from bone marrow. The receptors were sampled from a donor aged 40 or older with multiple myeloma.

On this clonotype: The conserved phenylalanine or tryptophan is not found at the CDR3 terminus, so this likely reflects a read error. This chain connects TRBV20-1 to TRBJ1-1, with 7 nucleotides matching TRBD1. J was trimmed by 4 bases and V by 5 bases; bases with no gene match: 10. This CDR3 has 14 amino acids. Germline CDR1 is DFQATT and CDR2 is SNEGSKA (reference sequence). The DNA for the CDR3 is TGCAGTGCTCTAAGGGGGCACGGGCGCACTGAAGCTTTCTCT. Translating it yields CSALRGHGRTEAFS.

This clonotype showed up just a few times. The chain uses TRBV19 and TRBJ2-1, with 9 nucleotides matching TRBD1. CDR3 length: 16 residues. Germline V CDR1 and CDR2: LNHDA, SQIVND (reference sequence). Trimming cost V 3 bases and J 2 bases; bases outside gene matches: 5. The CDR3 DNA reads TGTGCCAGTAGTATTCGGCGGACAGGGGCCTACAATGAGCAGTTCTTC. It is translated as CASSIRRTGAYNEQFF.

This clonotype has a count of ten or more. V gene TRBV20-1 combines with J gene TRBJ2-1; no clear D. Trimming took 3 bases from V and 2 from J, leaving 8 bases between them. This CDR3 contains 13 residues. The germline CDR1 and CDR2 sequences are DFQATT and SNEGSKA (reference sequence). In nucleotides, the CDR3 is TGCAGTGCTAGTGAAGGCGCCTACAATGAGCAGTTCTTC. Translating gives CSASEGAYNEQFF.

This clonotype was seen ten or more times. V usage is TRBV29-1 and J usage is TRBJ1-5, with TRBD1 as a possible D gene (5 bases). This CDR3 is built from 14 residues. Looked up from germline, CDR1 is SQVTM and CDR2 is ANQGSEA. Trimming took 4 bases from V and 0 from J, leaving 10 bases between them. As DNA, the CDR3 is TGCAGCGTTGGGGGGAGCGGTAGCAATCAGCCCCAGCATTTT. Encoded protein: CSVGGSGSNQPQHF.

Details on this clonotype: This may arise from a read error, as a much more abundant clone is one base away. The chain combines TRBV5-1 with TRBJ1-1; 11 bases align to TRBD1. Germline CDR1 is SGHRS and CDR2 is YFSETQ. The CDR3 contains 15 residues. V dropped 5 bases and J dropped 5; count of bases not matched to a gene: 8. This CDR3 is CASRAGTGGETEAFF. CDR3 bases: TGCGCCAGCAGAGCCGGGACAGGGGGTGAAACTGAAGCTTTCTTT.

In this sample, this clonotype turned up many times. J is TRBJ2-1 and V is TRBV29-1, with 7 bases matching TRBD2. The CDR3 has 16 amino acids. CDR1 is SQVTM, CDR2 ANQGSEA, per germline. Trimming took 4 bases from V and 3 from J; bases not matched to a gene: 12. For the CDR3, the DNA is TGCAGCGTTGTAAGTCCGGCGGGAGAGGTCTACAATGAGCAGTTCTTC. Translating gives CSVVSPAGEVYNEQFF.

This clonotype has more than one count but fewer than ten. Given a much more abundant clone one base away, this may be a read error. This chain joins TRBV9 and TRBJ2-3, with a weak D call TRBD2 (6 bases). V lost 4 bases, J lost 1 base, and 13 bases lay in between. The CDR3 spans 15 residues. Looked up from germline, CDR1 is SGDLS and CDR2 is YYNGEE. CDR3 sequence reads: CASSPSGSGTDTQYF. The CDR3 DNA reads TGTGCCAGCAGCCCCAGCGGGTCTGGCACAGATACGCAGTATTTT.

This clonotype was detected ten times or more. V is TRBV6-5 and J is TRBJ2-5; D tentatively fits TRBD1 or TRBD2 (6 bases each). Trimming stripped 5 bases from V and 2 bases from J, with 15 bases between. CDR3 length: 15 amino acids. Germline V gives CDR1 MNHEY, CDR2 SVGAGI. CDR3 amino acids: CASSHFRGRQETQYF. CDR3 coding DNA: TGTGCCAGCAGTCATTTTCGGGGGCGGCAAGAGACCCAGTACTTC.

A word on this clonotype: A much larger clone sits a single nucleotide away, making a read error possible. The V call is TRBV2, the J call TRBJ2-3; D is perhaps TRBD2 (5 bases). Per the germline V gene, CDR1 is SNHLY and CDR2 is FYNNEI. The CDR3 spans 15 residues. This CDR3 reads CANSDLGRSTDTQYF. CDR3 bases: TGTGCCAACAGTGACCTGGGGAGATCCACAGATACGCAGTATTTT.

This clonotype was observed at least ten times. The CDR3 nucleotides read TGCGCCAGCAGTGAACAGGGCCACGAGCAGTACTTC. Amino acid sequence: CASSEQGHEQYF. V gene TRBV5-1 combines with J gene TRBJ2-7, with D perhaps matching TRBD1 (6 bases). The CDR3 spans 12 residues. The germline CDR1 and CDR2 sequences are SGHRS and YFSETQ. V was clipped by 5 bases and J by 5 bases, with 11 bases between them.

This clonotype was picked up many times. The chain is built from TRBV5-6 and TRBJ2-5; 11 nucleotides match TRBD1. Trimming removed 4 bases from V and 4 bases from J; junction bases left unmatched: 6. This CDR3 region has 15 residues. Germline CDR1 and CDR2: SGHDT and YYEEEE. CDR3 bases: TGTGCCAGCAGCGAGACCGGGACAGGGGGAGAGACCCAGTACTTC. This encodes CASSETGTGGETQYF.

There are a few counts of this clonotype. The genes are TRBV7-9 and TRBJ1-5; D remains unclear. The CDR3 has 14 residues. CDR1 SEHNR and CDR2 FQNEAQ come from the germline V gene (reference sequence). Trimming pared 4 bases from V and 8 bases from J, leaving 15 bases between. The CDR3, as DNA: TGTGCCAGCAGCTCACCTCTCGAGTCCAAGCCCCAGCATTTT. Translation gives CASSSPLESKPQHF.

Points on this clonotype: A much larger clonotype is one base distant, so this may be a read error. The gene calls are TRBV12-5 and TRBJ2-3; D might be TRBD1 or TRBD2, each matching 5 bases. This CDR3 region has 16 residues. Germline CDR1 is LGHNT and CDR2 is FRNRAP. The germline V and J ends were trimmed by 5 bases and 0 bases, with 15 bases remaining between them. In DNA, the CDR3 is TGTGCTAGTGGTCCCGGGACGGAGAGGAGCACAGATACGCAGTATTTT. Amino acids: CASGPGTERSTDTQYF.